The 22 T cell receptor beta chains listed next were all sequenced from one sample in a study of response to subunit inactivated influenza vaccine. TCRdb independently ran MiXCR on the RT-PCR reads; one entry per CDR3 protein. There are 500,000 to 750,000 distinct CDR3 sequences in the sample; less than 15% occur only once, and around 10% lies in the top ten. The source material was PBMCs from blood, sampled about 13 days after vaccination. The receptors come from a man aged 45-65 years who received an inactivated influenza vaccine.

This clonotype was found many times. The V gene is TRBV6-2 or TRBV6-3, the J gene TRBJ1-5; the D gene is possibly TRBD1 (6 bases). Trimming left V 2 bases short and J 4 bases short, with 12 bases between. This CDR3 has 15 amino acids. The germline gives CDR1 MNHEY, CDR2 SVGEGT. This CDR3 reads CASSYVAQGNQPQHF. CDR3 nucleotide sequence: TGTGCCAGCAGTTACGTCGCGCAGGGGAATCAGCCCCAGCATTTT.

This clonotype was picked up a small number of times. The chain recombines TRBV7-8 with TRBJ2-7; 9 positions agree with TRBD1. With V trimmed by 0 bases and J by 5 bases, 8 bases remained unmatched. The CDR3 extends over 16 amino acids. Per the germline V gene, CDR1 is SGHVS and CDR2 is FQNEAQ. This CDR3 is CASSLAGGTGLHEQYF. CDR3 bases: TGTGCCAGCAGCTTAGCCGGTGGGACAGGGCTTCACGAGCAGTACTTC.

The CDR3 loop reads CASSVEGQGLTEAFF. The CDR3 coding sequence is TGTGCCAGCAGCGTAGAGGGACAGGGGCTTACTGAAGCTTTCTTT. This rearrangement joins TRBV9 to TRBJ1-1; TRBD1 agrees at 10 bases. V lost 0 bases, J lost 5 bases, and 4 bases stayed unmatched. Germline V gene data show CDR1 as SGDLS and CDR2 as YYNGEE. This CDR3 is 15 amino acids long.

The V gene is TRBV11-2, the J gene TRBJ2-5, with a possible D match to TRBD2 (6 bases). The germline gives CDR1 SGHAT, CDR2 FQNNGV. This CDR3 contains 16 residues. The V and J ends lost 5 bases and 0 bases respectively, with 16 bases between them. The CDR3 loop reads CASSRLRAGNQETQYF. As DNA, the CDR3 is TGTGCCAGCAGCCGGTTAAGGGCGGGGAACCAAGAGACCCAGTACTTC.

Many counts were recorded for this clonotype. As DNA, the CDR3 is TGTGCCAGTGGGGATTCACCCCTCCACTTT. Its translation is CASGDSPLHF. The V call is TRBV6-6, the J call TRBJ1-6; D is unclear. The germline V gene encodes CDR1 MNHNY and CDR2 SVGAGI (reference sequence). Trimming cost V 9 bases and J 8 bases, with 5 bases left between them. The length of the CDR3 is 10 residues.

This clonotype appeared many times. The CDR3 coding sequence is TGTGCCAGCAGCCCGCCCCTCGGGGAGATTCAGCCCCAGCATTTT. This translates into CASSPPLGEIQPQHF. The V and J genes are TRBV28 and TRBJ1-5; no firm D call. Germline V lookup: CDR1 MDHEN, CDR2 SYDVKM. Trimming cost V 6 bases and J 6 bases, with 18 bases left between them. There are 15 residues in the CDR3.

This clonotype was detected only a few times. DNA of the CDR3: TGTGCCAGCAGCTTGGGTCATCGGGGCAATCAGCCCCAGCATTTT. It specifies CASSLGHRGNQPQHF. V usage is TRBV5-6 and J usage is TRBJ1-5, with D unclear. Germline lookup yields CDR1 SGHDT and CDR2 YYEEEE. V was clipped by 0 bases and J by 2 bases, with 9 bases between them. The CDR3 extends over 15 amino acids.

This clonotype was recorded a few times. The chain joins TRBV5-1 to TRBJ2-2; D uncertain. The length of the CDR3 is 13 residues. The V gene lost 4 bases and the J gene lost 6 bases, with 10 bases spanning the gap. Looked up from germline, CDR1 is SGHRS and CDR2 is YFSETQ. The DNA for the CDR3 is TGCGCCAGCAGCCTTCATGAGGCCGGGGAGCTGTTTTTT. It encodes CASSLHEAGELFF.

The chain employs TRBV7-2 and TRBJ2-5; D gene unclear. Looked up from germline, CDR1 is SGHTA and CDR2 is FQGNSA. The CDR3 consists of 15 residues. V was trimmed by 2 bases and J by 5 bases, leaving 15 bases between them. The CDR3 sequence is CASSLNTPNWETQYF. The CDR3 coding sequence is TGTGCCAGCAGCTTAAATACGCCAAACTGGGAGACCCAGTACTTC.

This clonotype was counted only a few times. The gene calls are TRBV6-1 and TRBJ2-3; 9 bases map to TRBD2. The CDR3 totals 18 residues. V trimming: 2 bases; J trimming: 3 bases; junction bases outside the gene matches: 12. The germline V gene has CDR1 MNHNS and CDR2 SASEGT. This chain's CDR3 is CASSEWGGRANNTDTQYF. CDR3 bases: TGTGCCAGCAGTGAATGGGGCGGGAGGGCCAATAATACAGATACGCAGTATTTT.

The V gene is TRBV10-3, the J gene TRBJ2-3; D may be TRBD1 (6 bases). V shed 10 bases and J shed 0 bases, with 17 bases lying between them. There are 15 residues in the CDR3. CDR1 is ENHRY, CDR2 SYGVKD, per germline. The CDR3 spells CATQTGFSSTDTQYF. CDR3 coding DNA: TGTGCCACTCAAACAGGGTTCTCTAGCACAGATACGCAGTATTTT.

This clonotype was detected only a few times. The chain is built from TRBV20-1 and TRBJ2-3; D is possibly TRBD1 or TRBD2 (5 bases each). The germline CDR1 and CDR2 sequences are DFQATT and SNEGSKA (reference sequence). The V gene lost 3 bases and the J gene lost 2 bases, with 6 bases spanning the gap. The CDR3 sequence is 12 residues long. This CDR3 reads CSASGATDTQYF. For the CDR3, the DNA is TGCAGTGCTAGCGGGGCCACAGATACGCAGTATTTT.

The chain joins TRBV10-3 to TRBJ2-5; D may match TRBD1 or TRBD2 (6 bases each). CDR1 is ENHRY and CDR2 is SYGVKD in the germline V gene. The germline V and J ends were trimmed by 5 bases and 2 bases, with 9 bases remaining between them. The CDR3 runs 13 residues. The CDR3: CAISTGAQETQYF. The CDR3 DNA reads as TGTGCCATCAGTACGGGGGCGCAAGAGACCCAGTACTTC.

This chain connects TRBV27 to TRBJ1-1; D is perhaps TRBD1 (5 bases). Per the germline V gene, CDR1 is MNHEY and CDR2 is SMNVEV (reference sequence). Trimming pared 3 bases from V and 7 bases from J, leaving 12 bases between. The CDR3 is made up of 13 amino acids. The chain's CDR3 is CASSFPGGFEAFF. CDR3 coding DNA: TGTGCCAGCAGTTTTCCGGGGGGGTTTGAAGCTTTCTTT.

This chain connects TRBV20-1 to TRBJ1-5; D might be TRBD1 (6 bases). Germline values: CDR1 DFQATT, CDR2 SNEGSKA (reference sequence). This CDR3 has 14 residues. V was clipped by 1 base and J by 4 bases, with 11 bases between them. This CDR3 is CSARADSSNQPQHF. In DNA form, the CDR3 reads TGCAGTGCTAGAGCGGACAGTTCTAATCAGCCCCAGCATTTT.

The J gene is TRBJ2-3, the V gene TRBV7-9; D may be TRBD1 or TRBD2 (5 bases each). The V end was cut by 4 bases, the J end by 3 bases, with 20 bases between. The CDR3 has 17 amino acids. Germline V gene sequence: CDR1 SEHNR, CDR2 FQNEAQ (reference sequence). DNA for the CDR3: TGTGCCAGCAGCTCAAGGGGAACGAGTGGGGGAACAGATACGCAGTATTTT. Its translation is CASSSRGTSGGTDTQYF.

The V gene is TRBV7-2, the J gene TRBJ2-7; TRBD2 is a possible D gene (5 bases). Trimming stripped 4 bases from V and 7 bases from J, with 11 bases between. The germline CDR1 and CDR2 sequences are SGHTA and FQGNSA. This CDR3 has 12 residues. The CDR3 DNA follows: TGTGCCAGCAGCTCAGACCGGGGAGAGCAGTACTTC. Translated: CASSSDRGEQYF.

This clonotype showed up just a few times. As DNA, the CDR3 is TGTGCCAGCTGCCGGGTGGGTACGCAGTATTTT. Protein product: CASCRVGTQYF. This sequence joins TRBV28 and TRBJ2-3; D is unresolved. Germline V CDR1 and CDR2: MDHEN, SYDVKM. The CDR3 loop spans 11 amino acids. V dropped 8 bases and J dropped 8 bases, with 11 bases sitting between them.

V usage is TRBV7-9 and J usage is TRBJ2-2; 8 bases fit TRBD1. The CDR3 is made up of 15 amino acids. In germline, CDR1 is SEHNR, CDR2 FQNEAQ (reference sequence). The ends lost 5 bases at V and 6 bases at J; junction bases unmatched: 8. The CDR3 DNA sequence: TGTGCCAGCAGCCTTATATTGACAGGGGCCGGGGAGCTGTTTTTT. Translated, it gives CASSLILTGAGELFF.

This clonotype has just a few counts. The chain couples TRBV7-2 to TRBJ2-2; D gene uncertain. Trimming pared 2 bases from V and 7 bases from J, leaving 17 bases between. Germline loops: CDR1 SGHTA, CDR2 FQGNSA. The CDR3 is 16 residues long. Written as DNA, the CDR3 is TGTGCCAGCAGCTTAACCCAATACAGCTACGGCGGGGAGCTGTTTTTT. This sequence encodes CASSLTQYSYGGELFF.

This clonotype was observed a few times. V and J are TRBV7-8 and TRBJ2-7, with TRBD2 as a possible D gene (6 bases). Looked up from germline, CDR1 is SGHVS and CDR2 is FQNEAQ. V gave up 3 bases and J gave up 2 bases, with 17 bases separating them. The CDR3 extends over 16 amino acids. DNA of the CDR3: TGTGCCAGCAGCTTGAAGTACAGCGGGTGGACCTACGAGCAGTACTTC. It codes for CASSLKYSGWTYEQYF.

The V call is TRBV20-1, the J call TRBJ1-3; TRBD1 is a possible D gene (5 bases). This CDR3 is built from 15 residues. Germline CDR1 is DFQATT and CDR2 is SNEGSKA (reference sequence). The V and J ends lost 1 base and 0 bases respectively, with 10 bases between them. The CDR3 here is CSARGGSHSGNTIYF. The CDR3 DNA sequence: TGCAGTGCTAGAGGGGGGTCTCACTCTGGAAACACCATATATTTT.